Described below is a single T cell receptor (beta chain) sequence and its context. Its specificity is unknown. The data were obtained in a study of graft-versus-host responses after intestinal transplantation. Study-wide points: Ileal or blood samples showed some GvH clones first, and such clones were also found in recipient marrow. Early post-transplant HvG declines showed an association with peak circulating GvH clone levels.

Generated by immunoSEQ multiplex PCR, the TCRdb table keeps only in-frame clones and is missing some. The sample records some 62,000 clones, 90% to 95% being singletons. The V and J ends lost 8 bases and 3 bases respectively, with 17 bases between them. CDR3 length equals 14 residues. Germline assignment: CDR1 MDHEN and CDR2 SYDVKM. The genes are TRBV28 and TRBJ2-7; the D gene is possibly TRBD1 (6 bases). The sequence came from a human donor who was the organ donor for an intestinal transplant. The material was unstimulated CD8+ T cells sorted from spleen or lymph node cells, obtained before transplant. Written as DNA, the CDR3 is TGTGCCAGCTTAGACAGGCTTAGATACTACGAGCAGTACTTC. It codes for CASLDRLRYYEQYF.